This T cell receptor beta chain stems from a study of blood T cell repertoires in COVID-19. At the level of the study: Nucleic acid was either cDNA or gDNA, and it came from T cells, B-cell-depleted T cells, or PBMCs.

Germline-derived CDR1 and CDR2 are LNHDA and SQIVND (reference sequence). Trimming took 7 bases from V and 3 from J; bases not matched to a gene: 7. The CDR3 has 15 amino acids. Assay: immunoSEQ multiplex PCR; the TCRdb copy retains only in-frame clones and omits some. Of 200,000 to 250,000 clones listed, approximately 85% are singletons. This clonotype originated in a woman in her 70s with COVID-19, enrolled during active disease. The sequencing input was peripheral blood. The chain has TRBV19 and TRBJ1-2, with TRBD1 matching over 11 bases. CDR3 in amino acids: CASTFGQGAYYGYTF. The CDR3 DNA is TGTGCCAGTACCTTCGGACAGGGGGCGTACTATGGCTACACCTTC.